Shown below are 7 T cell receptor beta chains from a single sample sequenced in a study of human T cells and chemical hapten exposure. TCRdb used MiXCR to reprocess the RACE reads, holding one entry per CDR3 protein. This sample has tens of thousands of distinct CDR3 sequences, with about 8.9% found just once. Time point given: patch test 2, 6 weeks after DPC sensitization. Stated treatment: therapeutic diphenylcyclopropenone sensitization with weekly scalp DPC. Source: whole blood, taken in connection with sensitization to the hapten diphenylcyclopropenone (DPC). Source of these receptors: a woman in her 40s with alopecia areata. Some clones in this sample may be carry-over from other donors' samples.

This clonotype was counted ten times or more. The junction does not match germline at one end; this may be a read error. This rearrangement joins TRBV11-2 to TRBJ1-1; D remains ambiguous. Per germline, CDR1 SGHAT and CDR2 FQNNGV. The CDR3 consists of 12 residues. CDR3 in amino acids: CASSEVKTEAFF. DNA of the CDR3: TGTGCCAGCAGCGAGGTGAAGACTGAAGCTTTCTTT. Filled out from reference TRBV11-2 and TRBJ1-1, the complete variable domain reads EAGVAQSPRYKIIEKRQSVAFWCNPISGHATLYWYQQILGQGPKLLIQFQNNGVVDDSQLPKDRFSAERLKGVDSTLKIQPAKLEDSAVYLCASSEVKTEAFFGQGTRLTVV.

This clonotype was recorded at least ten times. The rearrangement links TRBV5-1 to TRBJ2-3, with 11 positions matching TRBD2. Germline lookup yields CDR1 SGHRS and CDR2 YFSETQ. This CDR3 has 16 amino acids. Trimming took 0 bases from V and 4 from J; bases not matched to a gene: 4. In DNA form, the CDR3 reads TGCGCCAGCAGCTTGGAAATAGCGGGGGGGCCAGATACGCAGTATTTT. Translated: CASSLEIAGGPDTQYF.

This clonotype was observed at least ten times. J is TRBJ1-1 and V is TRBV18; unclear D gene. V lost 1 base to trimming and J lost 6 bases, with 15 bases between them. The CDR3 extends over 15 amino acids. Germline V gives CDR1 KGHSH, CDR2 LQKENI. CDR3 protein: CASSPREPGGAEAFF. The CDR3 nucleotides are TGTGCCAGCTCACCACGCGAGCCCGGCGGGGCTGAAGCTTTCTTT.

The sample holds many counts of this clonotype. The junction shows a germline mismatch at one end, possibly a read error. The chain is built from TRBV5-1 and TRBJ2-7; the match to TRBD1 covers 9 bases. This CDR3 has 12 amino acids. Germline V gives CDR1 SGHRS, CDR2 YFSETQ. The CDR3 is CASSLGGQGPSF. CDR3 nucleotide sequence: TGCGCCAGCAGCTTGGGGGGACAGGGCCCCTCATTC.

This clonotype showed up just a few times. The V call is TRBV7-8, the J call TRBJ1-3, with D possibly being TRBD1 (6 bases). CDR1 and CDR2 from the germline V gene are SGHVS and FQNEAQ. Between the trimmed V and J ends, which lost 5 bases and 0 bases, there was a span of 11 bases. This CDR3 is built from 15 residues. CDR3 coding DNA: TGTGCCAGCAGCCTACAGGGAGTCTCTGGAAACACCATATATTTT. Its protein product is CASSLQGVSGNTIYF.

At least ten counts were recorded for this clonotype. The J gene is TRBJ2-1, the V gene TRBV11-3, with 12 positions matching TRBD2. The CDR3 spans 16 residues. CDR1 is SGHNT, CDR2 YENEEA, per germline. Trimming removed 1 base from V and 8 bases from J; junction bases left unmatched: 6. CDR3 sequence (DNA): TGTGCCAGCAGCTTAGGGACTAGCGGGGATAACTATGAGCAGTTCTTC. It codes for CASSLGTSGDNYEQFF. The full variable domain, its missing parts supplied by reference TRBV11-3 and TRBJ2-1, is EAGVVQSPRYKIIEKKQPVAFWCNPISGHNTLYWYLQNLGQGPELLIRYENEEAVDDSQLPKDRFSAERLKGVDSTLKIQPAELGDSAVYLCASSLGTSGDNYEQFFGPGTRLTVL.

This clonotype was counted ten times or more. This rearrangement joins TRBV20-1 to TRBJ2-3, with 13 bases matching TRBD2. Germline V gives CDR1 DFQATT, CDR2 SNEGSKA (reference sequence). The CDR3 spans 18 residues. With 1 base clipped from V and 0 bases from J, the junction kept 7 bases outside the gene matches. For the CDR3, the DNA is TGCAGTGCTAGAGTTTGGACTAGCGGGGGAACGAGCACAGATACGCAGTATTTT. Protein product: CSARVWTSGGTSTDTQYF.